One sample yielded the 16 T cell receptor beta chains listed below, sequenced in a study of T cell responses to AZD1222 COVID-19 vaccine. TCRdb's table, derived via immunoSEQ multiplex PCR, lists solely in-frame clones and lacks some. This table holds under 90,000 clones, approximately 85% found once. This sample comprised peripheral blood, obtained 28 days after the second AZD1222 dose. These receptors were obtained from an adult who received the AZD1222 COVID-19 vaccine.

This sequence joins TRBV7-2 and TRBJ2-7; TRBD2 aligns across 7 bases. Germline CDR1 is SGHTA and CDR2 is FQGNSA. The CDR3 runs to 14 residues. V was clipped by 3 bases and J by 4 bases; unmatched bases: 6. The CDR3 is CASSFWRGKYEQYF. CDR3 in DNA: TGTGCCAGCAGCTTTTGGCGGGGGAAATACGAGCAGTACTTC.

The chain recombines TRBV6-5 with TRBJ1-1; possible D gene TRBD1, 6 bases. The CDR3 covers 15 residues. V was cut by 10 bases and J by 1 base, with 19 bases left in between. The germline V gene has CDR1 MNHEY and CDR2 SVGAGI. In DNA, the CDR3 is TGTGCCACCAGGACAGCGGGGAAAACGAACACTGAAGCTTTCTTT. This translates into CATRTAGKTNTEAFF.

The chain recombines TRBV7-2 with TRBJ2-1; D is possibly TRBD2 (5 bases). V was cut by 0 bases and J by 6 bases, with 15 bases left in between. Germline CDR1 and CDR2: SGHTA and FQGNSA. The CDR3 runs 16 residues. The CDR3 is CASSLAVGARSNEQFF. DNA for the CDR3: TGTGCCAGCAGCTTAGCTGTGGGAGCACGGTCCAATGAGCAGTTCTTC.

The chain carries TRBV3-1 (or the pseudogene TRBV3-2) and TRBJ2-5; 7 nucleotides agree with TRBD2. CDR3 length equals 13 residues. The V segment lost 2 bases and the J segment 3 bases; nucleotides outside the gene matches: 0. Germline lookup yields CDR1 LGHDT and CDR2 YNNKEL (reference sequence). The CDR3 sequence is CASSQLAEETQYF. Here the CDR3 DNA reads TGTGCCAGCAGCCAACTAGCGGAAGAGACCCAGTACTTC.

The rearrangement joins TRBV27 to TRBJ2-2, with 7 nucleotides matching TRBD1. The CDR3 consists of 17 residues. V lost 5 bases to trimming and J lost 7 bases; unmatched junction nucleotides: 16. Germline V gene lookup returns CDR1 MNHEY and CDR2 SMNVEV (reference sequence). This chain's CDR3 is CASSRKPTGVAGGELFF. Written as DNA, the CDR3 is TGTGCCAGCAGTCGCAAGCCTACAGGGGTGGCAGGCGGGGAGCTGTTTTTT.

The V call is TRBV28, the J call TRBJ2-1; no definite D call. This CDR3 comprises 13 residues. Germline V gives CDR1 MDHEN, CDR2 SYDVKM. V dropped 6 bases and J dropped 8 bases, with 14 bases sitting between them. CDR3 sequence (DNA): TGTGCCAGCAGACAAACGGCGGACGATGAGCAGTTCTTC. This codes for CASRQTADDEQFF.

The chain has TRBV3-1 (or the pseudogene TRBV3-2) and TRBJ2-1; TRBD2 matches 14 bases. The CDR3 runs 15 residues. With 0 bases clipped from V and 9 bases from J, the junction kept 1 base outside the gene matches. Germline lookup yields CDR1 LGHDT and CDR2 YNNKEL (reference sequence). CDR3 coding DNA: TGTGCCAGCAGCCAAGATGGACTAGCGGGAGGTGAGCAGTTCTTC. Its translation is CASSQDGLAGGEQFF.

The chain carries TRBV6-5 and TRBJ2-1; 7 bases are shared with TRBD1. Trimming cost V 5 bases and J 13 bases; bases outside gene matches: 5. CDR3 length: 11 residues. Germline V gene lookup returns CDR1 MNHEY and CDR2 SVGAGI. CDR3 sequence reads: CASSLDRVQFF. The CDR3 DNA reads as TGTGCCAGCAGTCTCGACAGGGTACAGTTCTTC.

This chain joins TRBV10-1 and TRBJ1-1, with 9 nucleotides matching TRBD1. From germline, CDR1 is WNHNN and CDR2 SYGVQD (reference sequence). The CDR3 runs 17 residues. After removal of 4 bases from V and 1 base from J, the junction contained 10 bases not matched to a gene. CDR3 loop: CASSGNRGRTTNTEAFF. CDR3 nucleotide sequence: TGCGCCAGCAGTGGGAACAGGGGGCGGACGACGAACACTGAAGCTTTCTTT.

CDR3 coding DNA: TGTGCCAGCAGCCCCACAAGGGTCCTCGAGGGGCAGTTCTTC. Translation gives CASSPTRVLEGQFF. The V gene is TRBV11-2, the J gene TRBJ2-1; a possible D gene is TRBD2 (5 bases). Trimming took off 5 bases at V and 12 bases at J, with 20 bases between the two ends. Germline lookup yields CDR1 SGHAT and CDR2 FQNNGV. The CDR3 consists of 14 residues.

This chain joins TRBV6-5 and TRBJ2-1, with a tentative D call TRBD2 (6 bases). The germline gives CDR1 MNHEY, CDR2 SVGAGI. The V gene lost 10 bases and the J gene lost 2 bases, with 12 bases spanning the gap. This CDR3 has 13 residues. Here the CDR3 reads CATEGSPYNEQFF. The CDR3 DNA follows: TGTGCCACGGAGGGATCCCCCTACAATGAGCAGTTCTTC.

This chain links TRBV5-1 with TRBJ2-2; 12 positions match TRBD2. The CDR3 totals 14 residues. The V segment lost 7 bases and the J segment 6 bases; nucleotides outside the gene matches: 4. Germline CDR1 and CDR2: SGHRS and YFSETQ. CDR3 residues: CASSLAGGAGELFF. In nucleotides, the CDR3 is TGCGCCAGCTCACTAGCGGGGGGCGCCGGGGAGCTGTTTTTT.

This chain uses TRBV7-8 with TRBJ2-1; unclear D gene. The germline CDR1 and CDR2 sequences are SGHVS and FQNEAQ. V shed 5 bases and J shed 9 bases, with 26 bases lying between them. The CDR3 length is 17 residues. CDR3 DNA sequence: TGTGCCAGCAGCGCCCAGTTTGGGGTCCTTACCTCGGGTGAGCAGTTCTTC. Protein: CASSAQFGVLTSGEQFF.

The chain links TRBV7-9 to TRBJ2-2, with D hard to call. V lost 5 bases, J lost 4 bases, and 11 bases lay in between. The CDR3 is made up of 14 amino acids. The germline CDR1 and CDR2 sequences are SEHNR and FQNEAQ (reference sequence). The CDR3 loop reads CASSPQTGTGELFF. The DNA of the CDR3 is TGTGCCAGCAGCCCGCAGACCGGCACCGGGGAGCTGTTTTTT.

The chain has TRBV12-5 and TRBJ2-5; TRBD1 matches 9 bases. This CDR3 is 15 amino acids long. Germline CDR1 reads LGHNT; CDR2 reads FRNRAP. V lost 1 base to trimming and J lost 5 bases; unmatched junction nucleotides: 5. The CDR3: CASGLGQGDGETQYF. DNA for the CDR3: TGTGCTAGTGGTTTGGGACAGGGGGACGGGGAGACCCAGTACTTC.

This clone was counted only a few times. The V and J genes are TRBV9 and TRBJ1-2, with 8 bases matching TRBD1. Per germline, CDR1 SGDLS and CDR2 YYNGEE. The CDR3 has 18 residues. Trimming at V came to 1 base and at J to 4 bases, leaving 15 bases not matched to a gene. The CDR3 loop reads CASSVSPGQADRLYGYTF. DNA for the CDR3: TGTGCCAGCAGCGTAAGTCCGGGACAGGCTGACAGACTCTATGGCTACACCTTC.